This is a list of T cell receptor beta chains from one sample in a study of cytomegalovirus exposure and HLA in healthy donors. The protocol was immunoSEQ multiplex PCR, while the TCRdb copy is restricted to in-frame clones and leaves out a portion. The sample includes about 120,000 clones, around nine tenths seen only once; the top ten take over 1.5%. Sequencing used PBMCs. The origin of the receptors is a woman between 18 and 30 years old in good health and CMV-seronegative. CDR3s include the opening cysteine and the closing phenylalanine or tryptophan. Each record gives: J gene, clone size, V gene, D gene, CDR3 protein, CDR3 DNA. D genes are given only for firm matches. Not every row has a clone size; where given, it reads once, few, many or a size class.

J gene: TRBJ1-3; clone size: -; V gene: TRBV6-5; D gene: TRBD1; CDR3 protein: CASSYSGQGKGTIYF; CDR3 DNA: TGTGCCAGCAGTTACTCGGGACAGGGGAAAGGCACCATATATTTT
J gene: TRBJ2-7; clone size: -; V gene: TRBV7-6; D gene: -; CDR3 protein: CASSLGGHASSYEQYF; CDR3 DNA: TGTGCCAGCAGCTTAGGAGGCCACGCCAGCTCCTACGAGCAGTACTTC
J gene: TRBJ2-1; clone size: -; V gene: TRBV25-1; D gene: TRBD1; CDR3 protein: CASGGQGYNEQFF; CDR3 DNA: TGTGCCAGCGGGGGACAGGGTTACAATGAGCAGTTCTTC
J gene: TRBJ2-7; clone size: -; V gene: TRBV11-2; D gene: -; CDR3 protein: CASSSTQGVKYEQYF; CDR3 DNA: TGTGCCAGCAGCTCTACACAGGGAGTTAAGTACGAGCAGTACTTC
J gene: TRBJ2-1; clone size: -; V gene: TRBV4-1; D gene: TRBD2; CDR3 protein: CASSQDSLAVFNEQFF; CDR3 DNA: TGCGCCAGCAGCCAAGATTCCCTAGCGGTATTCAATGAGCAGTTCTTC
J gene: TRBJ2-5; clone size: once; V gene: TRBV2; D gene: -; CDR3 protein: CASSVGDSETQYF; CDR3 DNA: TGTGCCAGCAGTGTTGGAGATTCGGAGACCCAGTACTTC
J gene: TRBJ1-6; clone size: -; V gene: TRBV6-1; D gene: TRBD1; CDR3 protein: CASSEVGRGSKSPLHF; CDR3 DNA: TGTGCCAGCAGTGAAGTGGGCAGGGGGTCTAAATCACCCCTCCACTTT
J gene: TRBJ1-1; clone size: -; V gene: TRBV18; D gene: -; CDR3 protein: CASSTGRGRADTEAFF; CDR3 DNA: TGTGCCAGCTCAACAGGGAGGGGCAGGGCGGACACTGAAGCTTTCTTT
J gene: TRBJ1-4; clone size: -; V gene: TRBV29-1; D gene: -; CDR3 protein: CSVVRQGHEKLFF; CDR3 DNA: TGCAGCGTTGTGCGGCAGGGTCACGAAAAACTGTTTTTT
J gene: TRBJ1-1; clone size: -; V gene: TRBV5-4; D gene: TRBD1; CDR3 protein: CASSSRRTGGMSRRAFF; CDR3 DNA: TGTGCCAGCAGTTCCCGTAGGACAGGTGGTATGTCTAGGCGAGCTTTCTTT
J gene: TRBJ2-2; clone size: -; V gene: TRBV7-8; D gene: TRBD1; CDR3 protein: CASSLGTGELRSTGELFF; CDR3 DNA: TGTGCCAGCAGCTTAGGGACAGGGGAACTGCGTAGCACCGGGGAGCTGTTTTTT
J gene: TRBJ2-7; clone size: -; V gene: TRBV6-5; D gene: TRBD1; CDR3 protein: CASSYPGQGYYEQYF; CDR3 DNA: TGTGCCAGCAGTTACCCGGGACAGGGATACTACGAGCAGTACTTC
J gene: TRBJ2-1; clone size: -; V gene: TRBV9; D gene: TRBD2; CDR3 protein: CASSPLAGGYNEQFF; CDR3 DNA: TGTGCCAGCAGCCCTCTAGCGGGGGGGTACAATGAGCAGTTCTTC
J gene: TRBJ2-3; clone size: -; V gene: TRBV5-1; D gene: -; CDR3 protein: CASSISLAASTDTQYF; CDR3 DNA: TGCGCCAGCAGTATTTCTCTGGCGGCGTCCACAGATACGCAGTATTTT